The rows below give T cell receptor beta chains drawn from one sample of a study of shared clonotypes between healthy human individuals. Generated by immunoSEQ multiplex PCR, the TCRdb table keeps only in-frame clones and is missing some. The sample shows 640,000 or so clones, 55% to 75% of them seen only once. Sequencing was done on a sample of memory CD4+ T cells sorted from blood. Source of these receptors: a woman under 40 in good health. CDR3s include the opening cysteine and the closing phenylalanine or tryptophan. A D gene is named only where the DNA matches it firmly. Some rows mark clone size as missing; the rest say once, few, many or name a class of expanded clone.

V gene	clone size	J gene	D gene	CDR3 protein	CDR3 DNA
TRBV19	.	TRBJ1-5	.	CASSIGPAVQPQHF	TGTGCCAGTAGTATAGGCCCCGCGGTGCAGCCCCAGCATTTT
TRBV28	.	TRBJ2-7	.	CASSSGQTWEQYF	TGTGCCAGCAGCTCCGGACAGACCTGGGAGCAGTACTTC
TRBV7-9	.	TRBJ2-7	.	CASSQPSHSYEQYF	TGTGCCAGCAGCCAACCTTCGCACAGCTACGAGCAGTACTTC
TRBV5-1	.	TRBJ1-1	.	CASSLGQINTEAFF	TGCGCCAGCAGCTTGGGACAGATCAACACTGAAGCTTTCTTT
TRBV6-1	.	TRBJ1-2	TRBD1	CASSGSGTGVQYGYTF	TGTGCCAGCAGTGGGTCCGGGACAGGGGTACAATATGGCTACACCTTC
TRBV13	.	TRBJ1-1	.	CASSLGRKVEAEAFF	TGTGCCAGCAGCTTAGGACGGAAGGTGGAGGCTGAAGCTTTCTTT
TRBV29-1	few	TRBJ1-5	.	CSVEDSAGEGGNQPQHF	TGCAGCGTTGAAGATTCGGCAGGGGAGGGTGGCAATCAGCCCCAGCATTTT
TRBV27	.	TRBJ1-5	.	CASSLGGNQGPQHF	TGTGCCAGCAGTTTAGGGGGAAATCAAGGGCCCCAGCATTTT
TRBV28	.	TRBJ1-1	.	CASSPNFDWAFF	TGTGCCAGCAGCCCGAATTTCGATTGGGCTTTCTTT
TRBV7-9	.	TRBJ2-1	.	CASRGGVYEQFF	TGTGCCAGCAGAGGGGGGGTCTATGAGCAGTTCTTC
TRBV28	few	TRBJ2-3	.	CASSGNTDTQYF	TGTGCCAGTAGCGGAAACACAGATACGCAGTATTTT
TRBV29-1	.	TRBJ2-5	.	CSVEGGQETQYF	TGCAGCGTAGAGGGGGGACAAGAGACCCAGTACTTC
TRBV2	.	TRBJ2-1	TRBD2	CASSGVGLAAYNEQFF	TGTGCCAGCAGTGGGGTGGGACTAGCGGCATACAATGAGCAGTTCTTC
TRBV27	.	TRBJ2-3	TRBD2	CASSTLPSGPSTDTQYF	TGTGCCAGCAGCACTCTGCCTAGCGGGCCAAGCACAGATACGCAGTATTTT
TRBV18	once	TRBJ1-4	TRBD1	CASSAGTGTGKEKLFF	TGTGCCAGCTCAGCGGGGACCGGGACAGGGAAAGAAAAACTGTTTTTT